Listed here are 11 T cell receptor beta chains from one sample, sequenced in a study of blood T cell repertoires in COVID-19. TCRdb's table, derived via immunoSEQ multiplex PCR, lists solely in-frame clones and lacks some. The sample has 110,000 to 150,000 clones; 65% to 90% are singletons. Specimen: peripheral blood. The receptors stem from a human donor in a cohort sampled during active COVID-19.

V usage is TRBV6-4 and J usage is TRBJ1-4; 8 bases map to TRBD1. The CDR3 sequence is 15 residues long. CDR1 and CDR2 (germline): MRHNA, SNTAGT. V lost 7 bases, J lost 7 bases, and 11 bases stayed unmatched. CDR3 nucleotide sequence: TGTGCCAGCACCGCGGACAGGGATGAATCTGAAAAACTGTTTTTT. The encoded protein is CASTADRDESEKLFF.

The genes are TRBV18 and TRBJ2-3; D ambiguous. Germline CDR1 KGHSH, CDR2 LQKENI. The germline V and J ends were trimmed by 2 bases and 4 bases, with 7 bases remaining between them. This CDR3 has 13 residues. CDR3 loop: CASSPARADTQYF. CDR3 DNA: TGTGCCAGCTCACCAGCTAGAGCAGATACGCAGTATTTT. The complete variable domain, with remaining parts taken from reference TRBV18 and TRBJ2-3, reads NAGVMQNPRHLVRRRGQEARLRCSPMKGHSHVYWYRQLPEEGLKFMVYLQKENIIDESGMPKERFSAEFPKEGPSILRIQQVVRGDSAAYFCASSPARADTQYFGPGTRLTVL.

CDR3 sequence reads: CATGVAGHVETQYF. The CDR3 region has the DNA TGTGCCACTGGGGTAGCGGGGCATGTGGAGACCCAGTACTTC. The chain uses TRBV6-5 and TRBJ2-5; 8 bases fit TRBD2. Losses at the gene ends were 10 bases for V and 5 bases for J; bases not matched to a gene: 12. CDR1 MNHEY and CDR2 SVGAGI come from the germline V gene. This CDR3 comprises 14 residues.

The chain joins TRBV6-2 or TRBV6-3 to TRBJ2-7, with D uncertain. CDR1 and CDR2 (germline): MNHEY, SVGEGT. Deletions cut 6 bases from V and 5 bases from J, with 20 bases between. CDR3 length equals 15 residues. For the CDR3, the DNA is TGTGCCAGCAGCCGTAACCGGGTCATCCCCGACGAGCAGTACTTC. The encoded protein is CASSRNRVIPDEQYF.

This chain joins TRBV28 and TRBJ2-3, with D possibly matching TRBD2 (5 bases). The V end was cut by 6 bases, the J end by 2 bases, with 18 bases between. The CDR3 covers 16 residues. Germline lookup yields CDR1 MDHEN and CDR2 SYDVKM. The CDR3, as DNA: TGTGCCAGCAGCTCCCGGGGAGACGCTTACACAGATACGCAGTATTTT. It translates to CASSSRGDAYTDTQYF.

The V gene is TRBV14, the J gene TRBJ2-7, with 11 nucleotides matching TRBD2. The CDR3 extends over 16 amino acids. V gave up 4 bases and J gave up 2 bases; unmatched junction bases: 7. Germline CDR1 SGHDN, CDR2 FVKESK. The CDR3 coding sequence is TGTGCCAGCAGCCGAATAACTAGCGGGAGCGCCTACGAGCAGTACTTC. Residues: CASSRITSGSAYEQYF.

The chain is built from TRBV29-1 and TRBJ2-5; 9 nucleotides agree with TRBD2. The V and J ends lost 2 bases and 3 bases, in that order; junction bases with no gene match: 10. From germline, CDR1 is SQVTM and CDR2 ANQGSEA. The CDR3 length is 16 residues. The CDR3 is CSVEFFLAGIKETQYF. The CDR3 region has the DNA TGCAGCGTTGAATTTTTCCTAGCGGGGATCAAAGAGACCCAGTACTTC. Full variable domain (remainder filled in from reference TRBV29-1 and TRBJ2-5): SAVISQKPSRDICQRGTSLTIQCQVDSQVTMMFWYRQQPGQSLTLIATANQGSEATYESGFVIDKFPISRPNLTFSTLTVSNMSPEDSSIYLCSVEFFLAGIKETQYFGPGTRLLVL.

The J gene is TRBJ2-7, the V gene TRBV5-1; D is possibly TRBD1 (6 bases). Germline CDR1 and CDR2: SGHRS and YFSETQ. CDR3 length: 13 residues. Trimming stripped 4 bases from V and 7 bases from J, with 15 bases between. CDR3 amino acids: CASSPVDGQEQYF. For the CDR3, the DNA is TGCGCCAGCAGCCCCGTGGACGGACAGGAGCAGTACTTC.

The gene calls are TRBV7-3 and TRBJ2-3, with D uncertain. V dropped 1 base and J dropped 2 bases, with 7 bases sitting between them. This CDR3 spans 14 amino acids. CDR1 is SGHTA, CDR2 FQGTGA, per germline. CDR3 DNA: TGTGCCAGCAGCTTAATTCTATCCACAGATACGCAGTATTTT. Translated, it gives CASSLILSTDTQYF.

V usage is TRBV6-1 and J usage is TRBJ2-5; a possible D gene is TRBD1 (6 bases). The CDR3 contains 14 residues. Germline V gene data show CDR1 as MNHNS and CDR2 as SASEGT. Between the trimmed V and J ends, which lost 2 bases and 3 bases, there was a span of 10 bases. CDR3 protein: CASSEQGPEETQYF. CDR3 DNA sequence: TGTGCCAGCAGTGAACAGGGGCCCGAAGAGACCCAGTACTTC.

The rearrangement joins TRBV2 to TRBJ2-7; D is uncertain. Germline CDR1 SNHLY, CDR2 FYNNEI. With 7 bases removed from V and 1 base from J, the gap between germline ends came to 5 bases. This CDR3 region has 11 residues. In DNA, the CDR3 is TGTGCCAGCACGGAGTCCTACGAGCAGTACTTC. Its translation: CASTESYEQYF. Combining the CDR3 with reference TRBV2 and TRBJ2-7 gives the whole variable domain EPEVTQTPSHQVTQMGQEVILRCVPISNHLYFYWYRQILGQKVEFLVSFYNNEISEKSEIFDDQFSVERPDGSNFTLKIRSTKLEDSAMYFCASTESYEQYFGPGTRLTVT.